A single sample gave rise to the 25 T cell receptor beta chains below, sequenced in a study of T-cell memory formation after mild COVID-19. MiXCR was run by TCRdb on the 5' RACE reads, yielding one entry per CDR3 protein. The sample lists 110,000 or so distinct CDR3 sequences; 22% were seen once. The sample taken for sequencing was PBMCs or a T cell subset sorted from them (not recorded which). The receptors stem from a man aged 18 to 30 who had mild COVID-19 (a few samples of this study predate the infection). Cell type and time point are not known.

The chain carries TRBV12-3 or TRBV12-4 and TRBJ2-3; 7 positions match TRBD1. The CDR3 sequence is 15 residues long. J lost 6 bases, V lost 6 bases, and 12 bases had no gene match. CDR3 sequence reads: CASSPGTASSDTQYF. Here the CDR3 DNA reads TGTGCCAGCAGCCCCGGGACAGCTAGCTCTGATACGCAGTATTTT.

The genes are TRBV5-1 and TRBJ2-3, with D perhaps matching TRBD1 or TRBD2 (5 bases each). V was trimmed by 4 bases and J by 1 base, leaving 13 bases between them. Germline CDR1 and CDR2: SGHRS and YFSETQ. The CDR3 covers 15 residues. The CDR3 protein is CASSPGRAGTDTQYF. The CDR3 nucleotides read TGCGCCAGCAGCCCGGGACGCGCGGGCACAGATACGCAGTATTTT.

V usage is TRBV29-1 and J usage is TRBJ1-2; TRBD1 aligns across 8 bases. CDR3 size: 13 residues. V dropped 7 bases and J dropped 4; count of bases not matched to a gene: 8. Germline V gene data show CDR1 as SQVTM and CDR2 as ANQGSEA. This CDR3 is CSARTTGGYGYTF. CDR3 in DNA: TGCAGCGCCCGGACAACAGGGGGCTATGGCTACACCTTC.

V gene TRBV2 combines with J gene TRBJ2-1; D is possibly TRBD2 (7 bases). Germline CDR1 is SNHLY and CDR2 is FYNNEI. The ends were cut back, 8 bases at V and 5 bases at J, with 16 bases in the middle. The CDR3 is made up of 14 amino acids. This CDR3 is CASRGGGNNNEQFF. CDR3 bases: TGTGCCAGCCGAGGGGGGGGGAACAACAATGAGCAGTTCTTC.

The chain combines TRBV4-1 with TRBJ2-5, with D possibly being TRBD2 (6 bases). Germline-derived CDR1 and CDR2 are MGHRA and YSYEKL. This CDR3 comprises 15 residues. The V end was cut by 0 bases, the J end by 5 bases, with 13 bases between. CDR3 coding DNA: TGCGCCAGCAGCCAAGAATTGGGCAGCGGGGAGACCCAGTACTTC. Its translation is CASSQELGSGETQYF.

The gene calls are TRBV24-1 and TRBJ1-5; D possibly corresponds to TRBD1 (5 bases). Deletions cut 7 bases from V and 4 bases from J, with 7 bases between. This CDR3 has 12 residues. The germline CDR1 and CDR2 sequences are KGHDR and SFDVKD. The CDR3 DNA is TGTGCCACCAGCTCAGGGAATCAGCCCCAGCATTTT. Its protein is CATSSGNQPQHF.

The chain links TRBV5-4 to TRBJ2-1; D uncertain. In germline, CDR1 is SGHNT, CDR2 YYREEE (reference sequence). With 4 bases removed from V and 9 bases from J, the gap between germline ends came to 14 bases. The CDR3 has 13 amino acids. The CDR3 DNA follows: TGTGCCAGCAGCCCGCCGTCGGAACCTGAGCAGTTCTTC. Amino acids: CASSPPSEPEQFF.

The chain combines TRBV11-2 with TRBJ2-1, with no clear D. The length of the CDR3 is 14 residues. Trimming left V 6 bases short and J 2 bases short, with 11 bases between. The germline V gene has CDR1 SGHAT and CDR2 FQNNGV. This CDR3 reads CASSIEGAYNEQFF. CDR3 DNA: TGTGCCAGCAGTATAGAAGGTGCCTACAATGAGCAGTTCTTC.

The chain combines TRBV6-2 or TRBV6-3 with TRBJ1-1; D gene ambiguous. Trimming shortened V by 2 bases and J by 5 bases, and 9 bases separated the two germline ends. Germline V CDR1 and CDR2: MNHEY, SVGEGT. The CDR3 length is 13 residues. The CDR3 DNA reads TGTGCCAGCAGTTACGAGTCCGGGACTGAAGCTTTCTTT. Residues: CASSYESGTEAFF.

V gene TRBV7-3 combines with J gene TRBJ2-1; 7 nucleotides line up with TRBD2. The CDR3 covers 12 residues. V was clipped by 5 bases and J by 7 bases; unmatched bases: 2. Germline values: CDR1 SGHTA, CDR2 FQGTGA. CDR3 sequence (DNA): TGTGCCAGCAGCCAAGCGGGGAATGAGCAGTTCTTC. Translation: CASSQAGNEQFF.

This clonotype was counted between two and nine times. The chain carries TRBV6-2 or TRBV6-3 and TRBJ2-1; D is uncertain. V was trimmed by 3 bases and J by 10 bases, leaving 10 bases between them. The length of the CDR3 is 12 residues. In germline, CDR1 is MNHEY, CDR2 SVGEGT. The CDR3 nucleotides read TGTGCCAGCAGTTATCCGAGCGTGGAGCAGTTCTTC. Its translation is CASSYPSVEQFF.

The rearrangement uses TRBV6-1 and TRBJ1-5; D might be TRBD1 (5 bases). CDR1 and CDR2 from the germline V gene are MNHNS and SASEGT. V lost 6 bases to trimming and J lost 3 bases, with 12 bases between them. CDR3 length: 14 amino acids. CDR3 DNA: TGTGCCAGCAGAGACCCAGGGTACAATCAGCCCCAGCATTTT. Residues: CASRDPGYNQPQHF.

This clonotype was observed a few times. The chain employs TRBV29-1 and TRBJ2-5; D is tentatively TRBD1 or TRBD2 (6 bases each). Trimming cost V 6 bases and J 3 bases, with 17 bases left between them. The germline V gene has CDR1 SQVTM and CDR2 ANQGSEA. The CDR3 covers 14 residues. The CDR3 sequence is CSVPFRGQEETQYF. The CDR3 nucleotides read TGCAGCGTCCCCTTTCGGGGGCAGGAAGAGACCCAGTACTTC.

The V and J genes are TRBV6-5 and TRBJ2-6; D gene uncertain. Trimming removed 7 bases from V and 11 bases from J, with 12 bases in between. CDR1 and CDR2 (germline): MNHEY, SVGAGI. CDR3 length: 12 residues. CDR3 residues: CASKDAGYVLTF. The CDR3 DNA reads TGTGCCAGCAAGGACGCCGGCTACGTCCTGACTTTC.

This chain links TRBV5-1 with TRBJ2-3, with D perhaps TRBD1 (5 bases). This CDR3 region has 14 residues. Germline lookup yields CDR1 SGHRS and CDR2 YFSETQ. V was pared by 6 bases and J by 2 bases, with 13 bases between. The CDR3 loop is CASTYRNPTDTQYF. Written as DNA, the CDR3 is TGCGCCAGCACCTACAGGAACCCCACAGATACGCAGTATTTT.

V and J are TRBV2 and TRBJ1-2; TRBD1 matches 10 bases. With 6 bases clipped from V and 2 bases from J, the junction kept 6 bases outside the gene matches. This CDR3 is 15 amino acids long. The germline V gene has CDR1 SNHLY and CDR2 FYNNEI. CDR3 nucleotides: TGTGCCAGCAGACCCGGGACAGGGGTAAACTATGGCTACACCTTC. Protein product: CASRPGTGVNYGYTF.

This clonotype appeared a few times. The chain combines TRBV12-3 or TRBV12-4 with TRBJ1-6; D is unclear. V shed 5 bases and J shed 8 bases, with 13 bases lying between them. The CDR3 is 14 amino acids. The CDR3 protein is CASSPPGMYSPLHF. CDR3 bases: TGTGCCAGCAGTCCTCCCGGCATGTATTCACCCCTCCACTTT.

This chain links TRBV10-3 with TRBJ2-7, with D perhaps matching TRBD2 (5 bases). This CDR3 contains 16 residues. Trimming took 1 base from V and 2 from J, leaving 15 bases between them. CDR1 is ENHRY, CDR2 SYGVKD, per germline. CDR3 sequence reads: CAISEFMGGYTYEQYV. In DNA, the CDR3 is TGTGCCATCAGTGAGTTTATGGGCGGGTATACCTACGAGCAGTACGTC.

CDR3 sequence reads: CASSDDRVTEAFF. CDR3 nucleotides: TGTGCCAGCAGTGATGACAGGGTTACTGAAGCTTTCTTT. V and J are TRBV2 and TRBJ1-1, with 7 nucleotides matching TRBD1. V lost 3 bases, J lost 5 bases, and 3 bases stayed unmatched. CDR1 and CDR2 (germline): SNHLY, FYNNEI. The CDR3 sequence is 13 residues long.

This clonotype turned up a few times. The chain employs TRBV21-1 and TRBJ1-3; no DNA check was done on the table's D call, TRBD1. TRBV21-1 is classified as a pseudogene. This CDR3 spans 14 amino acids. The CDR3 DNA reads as TGTGCCAGCAGCAAGGGACATTACGGAAACACCATATATTTT. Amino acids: CASSKGHYGNTIYF.

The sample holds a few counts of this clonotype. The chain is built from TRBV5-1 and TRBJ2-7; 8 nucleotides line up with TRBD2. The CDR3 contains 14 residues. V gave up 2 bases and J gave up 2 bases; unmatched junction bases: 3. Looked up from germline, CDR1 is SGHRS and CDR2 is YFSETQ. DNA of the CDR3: TGCGCCAGCAGCTTAGGGACTAGTCCCTACGAGCAGTACTTC. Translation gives CASSLGTSPYEQYF.

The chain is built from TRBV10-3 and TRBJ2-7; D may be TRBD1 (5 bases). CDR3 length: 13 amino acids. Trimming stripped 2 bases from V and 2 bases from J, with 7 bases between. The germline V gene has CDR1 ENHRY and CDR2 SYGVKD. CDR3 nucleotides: TGTGCCATCAGTGAGGACAGTACCTACGAGCAGTACTTC. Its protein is CAISEDSTYEQYF.

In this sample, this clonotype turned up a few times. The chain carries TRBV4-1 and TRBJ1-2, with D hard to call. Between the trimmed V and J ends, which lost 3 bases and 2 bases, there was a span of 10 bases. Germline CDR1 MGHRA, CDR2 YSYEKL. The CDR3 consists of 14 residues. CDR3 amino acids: CASSQAQRNYGYTF. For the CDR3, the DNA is TGCGCCAGCAGCCAGGCACAGAGGAACTATGGCTACACCTTC.

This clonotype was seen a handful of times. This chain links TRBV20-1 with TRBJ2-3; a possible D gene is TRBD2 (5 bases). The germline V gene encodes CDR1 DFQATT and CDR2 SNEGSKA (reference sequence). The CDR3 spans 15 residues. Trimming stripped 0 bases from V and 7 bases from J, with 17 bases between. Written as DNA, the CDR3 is TGCAGTGCTAGAGATCGGGGAGAATTCGCCAATACGCAGTATTTT. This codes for CSARDRGEFANTQYF.

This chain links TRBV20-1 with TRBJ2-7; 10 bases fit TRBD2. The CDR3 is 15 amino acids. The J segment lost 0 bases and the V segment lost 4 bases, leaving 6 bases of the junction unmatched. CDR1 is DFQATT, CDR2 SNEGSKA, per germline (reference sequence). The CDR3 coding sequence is TGCAGTGCTATGCGACTAGCGGGCCTCTCCTACGAGCAGTACTTC. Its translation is CSAMRLAGLSYEQYF.